This entry lists 11 T cell receptor beta chains sequenced from one sample in a study of CD8 T cells in ankylosing spondylitis. Points from the study as a whole: There was a TCR beta motif, made of 7 or 8 highly homologous variants, that appeared characteristic of ankylosing spondylitis blood.

These receptors' targets are unknown. MiXCR, applied by TCRdb to the 5' RACE reads, yields one record per CDR3 protein. The sample lists over 700,000 distinct CDR3 sequences; roughly 19% were seen once. Sequenced: blood, either unsorted or a sorted T cell fraction (not recorded which). Receptors were obtained from a male donor with ankylosing spondylitis.

This clonotype came up a few times. This chain connects TRBV4-1 to TRBJ2-7; possibly TRBD1 for D (5 bases). CDR3 length: 14 residues. Trimming shortened V by 1 base and J by 1 base, and 8 bases separated the two germline ends. Looked up from germline, CDR1 is MGHRA and CDR2 is YSYEKL. The CDR3, as DNA: TGCGCCAGCAGCCAAGGGACATGGTCCTACGAGCAGTACTTC. This sequence encodes CASSQGTWSYEQYF.

The chain employs TRBV7-9 and TRBJ2-3; TRBD1 matches at 7 bases. Germline trimming cut 4 bases from V and 1 base from J; bases unmatched to any gene: 5. This CDR3 has 15 amino acids. Per germline, CDR1 SEHNR and CDR2 FQNEAQ (reference sequence). CDR3 nucleotide sequence: TGTGCCAGCAGCTCCACAGGGGCCCGCACAGATACGCAGTATTTT. Protein: CASSSTGARTDTQYF.

This clonotype has a handful of counts. This chain uses TRBV11-2 with TRBJ2-3; 14 bases match TRBD2. With V trimmed by 5 bases and J by 4 bases, 8 bases remained unmatched. The CDR3 is made up of 17 amino acids. Looked up from germline, CDR1 is SGHAT and CDR2 is FQNNGV. The CDR3 loop reads CASSRGTSGSQADTQYF. The CDR3 bases are TGTGCCAGCAGCCGGGGGACTAGCGGGAGTCAGGCAGATACGCAGTATTTT.

The chain joins TRBV12-3 or TRBV12-4 to TRBJ2-1; 9 nucleotides match TRBD2. The V and J ends lost 8 bases and 3 bases, in that order; junction bases with no gene match: 11. The CDR3 covers 16 residues. The CDR3 sequence is CASGVYRTSDYNEQFF. CDR3 DNA: TGTGCCAGCGGGGTGTATCGGACTAGCGACTACAATGAGCAGTTCTTC.

CDR3 bases: TGTGCCAGCAGCTTGGCGGGGCCCGGGACAGATACGCAGTATTTT. Residues: CASSLAGPGTDTQYF. The chain uses TRBV5-6 and TRBJ2-3; D is possibly TRBD1 or TRBD2 (5 bases each). This CDR3 is 15 amino acids long. V lost 0 bases, J lost 3 bases, and 11 bases lay in between. Germline CDR1 is SGHDT and CDR2 is YYEEEE.

This clonotype was detected once. The rearrangement joins TRBV5-1 to TRBJ2-5, with 9 bases matching TRBD1. Germline V lookup: CDR1 SGHRS, CDR2 YFSETQ. This CDR3 comprises 13 residues. Unmatched junction bases numbered 6, after V lost 5 bases and J lost 7 bases. CDR3 coding DNA: TGCGCCAGCAGAGAGACAGGGGGAGGGACCCAGTACTTC. Translated, it gives CASRETGGGTQYF.

This clonotype was counted a few times. The chain combines TRBV5-5 with TRBJ1-6, with 7 bases aligning to TRBD1. The CDR3 has 16 residues. CDR1 and CDR2 from the germline V gene are SGHKS and YYEKEE (reference sequence). V lost 6 bases to trimming and J lost 3 bases; unmatched junction nucleotides: 9. The CDR3 nucleotides read TGTGCCAGCACCAGGGGGATGGACCTCTATAATTCACCCCTCCACTTT. Residues: CASTRGMDLYNSPLHF.

This clonotype was found a few times. The chain uses TRBV11-2 and TRBJ2-3, with TRBD1 matching 8 bases. J was trimmed by 1 base and V by 5 bases; bases with no gene match: 5. The CDR3 loop spans 15 amino acids. Germline V lookup: CDR1 SGHAT, CDR2 FQNNGV. The CDR3: CASSQGQVGTDTQYF. In nucleotides, the CDR3 is TGTGCCAGCAGCCAGGGACAGGTTGGCACAGATACGCAGTATTTT.

V gene TRBV20-1 combines with J gene TRBJ1-1; 7 nucleotides agree with TRBD1. The CDR3 extends over 15 amino acids. Unmatched junction bases numbered 10, after V lost 3 bases and J lost 3 bases. The V gene's germline CDR1 is DFQATT and CDR2 SNEGSKA (reference sequence). The CDR3 DNA is TGCAGTGCTAGTTCCCCTACTACAGGGGACACTGAAGCTTTCTTT. Its protein product is CSASSPTTGDTEAFF.

The chain is built from TRBV11-2 and TRBJ2-5; possibly TRBD1 or TRBD2 for D (5 bases each). Germline-derived CDR1 and CDR2 are SGHAT and FQNNGV. With 1 base removed from V and 4 bases from J, the gap between germline ends came to 10 bases. This CDR3 has 14 amino acids. CDR3 sequence reads: CASSLGGDPETQYF. The DNA for the CDR3 is TGTGCCAGCAGCTTAGGTGGGGACCCAGAGACCCAGTACTTC.

The rearrangement links TRBV6-5 to TRBJ2-1; D possibly uses TRBD1 or TRBD2 (6 bases each). Trimming removed 4 bases from V and 5 bases from J, with 18 bases in between. Per the germline V gene, CDR1 is MNHEY and CDR2 is SVGAGI. The CDR3 has 16 residues. CDR3 protein: CASSSVRGLVDNEQFF. The DNA of the CDR3 is TGTGCCAGCAGTTCAGTCCGGGGGCTCGTGGACAATGAGCAGTTCTTC.